This TCR beta chain was captured in a study of PD-1 blockade in classical Hodgkin lymphoma. Points from the study as a whole: In newly diagnosed patients, baseline TCR diversity was reportedly below that of healthy donors. Patients were excluded if nivolumab began under 1 year after ASCT (the autologous transplant). Similar baseline diversity was found in complete responders and newly diagnosed patients.

Time point defined: cycle 4 day 1 (C4D1), after about 6 weeks of nivolumab. All trial patients relapsed after autologous stem cell transplantation. Under best response, outcomes were complete response, partial response or progressive disease. The CDR3 sequence is 14 residues long. CDR1 MNHEY and CDR2 SVGAGI come from the germline V gene. With 5 bases removed from V and 8 bases from J, the gap between germline ends came to 13 bases. TCRdb keeps only in-frame clones here, not all; method: immunoSEQ multiplex PCR. Among about 20,000 clones listed, over 70% were seen once. With regard to this clone: As yet, its antigen is unknown.

The source is a human donor with classical Hodgkin lymphoma. The sample consisted of peripheral blood mononuclear cells (PBMCs), taken before the fourth cycle of nivolumab. The genes are TRBV6-5 and TRBJ1-6; D is unresolved. CDR3 sequence (DNA): TGTGCCAGCAGTAAGCGGACGGGCTATTCACCCCTCCACTTT. This gives the protein CASSKRTGYSPLHF.